This paragraph reports one T cell receptor beta chain. This sample was taken from a study of blood T cell repertoires in COVID-19. Whole-study context: COVID-19 samples, acute and convalescent, were from the United States, Italy and Spain. From T cells, B-cell-depleted T cells, or PBMCs came the material, which was cDNA or gDNA.

The CDR3 is made up of 14 amino acids. J gave up 9 bases and V 4 bases, and 5 bases lay outside the gene matches. CDR1 is LNHDA and CDR2 is SQIVND in the germline V gene (reference sequence). Original data processing: Amplified reference gene primers provided the basis for estimating nucleated cell counts. Sequencing was performed with immunoSEQ multiplex PCR; in TCRdb, only in-frame clones are kept and a portion is missing. The D gene and trimming were derived from the DNA, and the V and J assignments and clone size from that table. The data hold fewer than 85,000 clones, with about four fifths observed a single time.

The sequence derives from a woman at least 80 years old with active or convalescent COVID-19. The sequenced material came from peripheral blood. The chain has TRBV19 and TRBJ1-6, with 8 bases lining up with TRBD1. The CDR3 region has the DNA TGTGCCAGTAGTAGCGGACAGGGTAGTTCACCCCTCCACTTT. It yields the protein CASSSGQGSSPLHF.